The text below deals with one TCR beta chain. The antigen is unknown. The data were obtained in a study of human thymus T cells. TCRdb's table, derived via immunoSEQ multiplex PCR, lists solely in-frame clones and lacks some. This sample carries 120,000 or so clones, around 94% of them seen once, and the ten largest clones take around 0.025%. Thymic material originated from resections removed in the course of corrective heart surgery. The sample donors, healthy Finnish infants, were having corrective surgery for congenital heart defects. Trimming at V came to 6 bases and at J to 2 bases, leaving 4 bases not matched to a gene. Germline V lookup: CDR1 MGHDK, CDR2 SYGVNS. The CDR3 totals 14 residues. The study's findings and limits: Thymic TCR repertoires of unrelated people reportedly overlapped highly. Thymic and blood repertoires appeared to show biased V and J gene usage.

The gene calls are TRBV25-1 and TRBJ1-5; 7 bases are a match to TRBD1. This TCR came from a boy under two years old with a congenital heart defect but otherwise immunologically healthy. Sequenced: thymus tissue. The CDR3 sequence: CASSPGQGNQPQHF. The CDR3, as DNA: TGTGCCAGCAGCCCCGGACAGGGCAATCAGCCCCAGCATTTT.